This passage covers 27 T cell receptor gamma chains from one sample sequenced in a study of γδ T cells in repeated Plasmodium falciparum infection. Vgamma9/Vdelta2+ and Vdelta2-negative gammadelta T cells were flow-sorted from PBMC for bulk sequencing. TCRdb re-processed the multiplex PCR reads via CATT. The sample lists 20,000 to 30,000 gamma-chain clones, 3% occurring once. Sequencing was carried out using gamma-delta T cells from blood. Receptors originate from a pool of human donors (malaria-infected and uninfected, not separated).

This clone was seen at least ten times. The TCRdb protein comes from a much larger clone and disagrees with this DNA's translation at residue 13, likely due to a read error; the protein given here is derived from the DNA. The genes are TRGV2 and TRGJ1 or TRGJ2. This CDR3 comprises 15 residues. The germline V gene has CDR1 EGSNGY and CDR2 YDSYNSKV. The CDR3 coding sequence is TGTGCCACCTGGGACGGGCCAGAGAAGTATTATAAGAGACTCTTT. This codes for CATWDGPEKYYKRLF.

No V gene call is available, although the J gene is TRGJ1 or TRGJ2. This CDR3 has 16 residues. In DNA form, the CDR3 reads TGTGCCACCTGGGACGTCCCTGTGGTCGATTATTATAAGAAACTCTTT. Protein product: CATWDVPVVDYYKKLF.

There are many counts of this clone. Other DNA variants within this sample encode the same CDR3. The chain is built from TRGV3 and TRGJP1. CDR1 VTNTFY and CDR2 YDVSTARD come from the germline V gene (reference sequence). The CDR3 is 14 amino acids. V was clipped by 1 base and J by 5 bases; unmatched bases: 4. The CDR3 loop is CATWDSRTGWFKIF. The CDR3 nucleotides read TGTGCCACCTGGGACAGCCGAACTGGTTGGTTCAAGATATTT.

This clone was detected many times. TCRdb shows a much larger clone's protein in place of this DNA's translation, and the two differ at residue 9, likely through a read error; the protein shown is translated from the DNA. This chain links TRGV4 with TRGJ1 or TRGJ2. The J gene, not given by TCRdb, was assigned here from a germline match of the nucleotide sequence. The CDR3 runs to 13 residues. CDR1 and CDR2 (germline): EGSTGY, YDSYTSSV. For the CDR3, the DNA is TGTGCCACCTGGGATGCCCGTTATTGTAAGAAACTCTTT. Translated: CATWDARYCKKLF.

As regards this clone: A far larger clone is only one base removed, so a read error is likely. No DNA is shown, since the ends of the CDR3 on it are uncertain; the CDR3 is the one TCRdb lists. The sample carries other DNA sequences with the same CDR3. Here the V gene is TRGV9, but the J gene went uncalled. The CDR3 adds up to 32 amino acids, both ends counted. The germline V gene has CDR1 GITISATS and CDR2 ISYDGTV (reference sequence). The CDR3 reads CALWEVQGAARNSLAVEQHLLSQVSIGRIQHF.

For this clone: This DNA translates differently at residue 10 from the TCRdb protein, which is that of a much larger clone; a read error is likely, and the protein shown is the DNA's own translation. V gene TRGV3 combines with J gene TRGJ1 or TRGJ2. No J gene was available from TCRdb, and it was assigned here by a germline match of the DNA. Germline CDR1 and CDR2: VTNTFY and YDVSTARD (reference sequence). Unmatched junction bases numbered 11, after V lost 1 base and J lost 8 bases. The CDR3 contains 14 residues. CDR3 nucleotide sequence: TGTGCCACCTGGGACAGTCCGGGGGGTCATAAGAAACTCTTT. This sequence encodes CATWDSPGGHKKLF.

This clone was detected ten times or more. Translating this DNA gives a protein that differs at residue 12 from the TCRdb one, which belongs to a much larger clone; a read error is likely, and the protein shown is this translation. The V gene reported is TRGV9; the J gene is uncalled. The CDR3 runs 14 residues. Germline V gives CDR1 GITISATS, CDR2 ISYDGTV (reference sequence). CDR3 sequence (DNA): TGTGCCTTGTGGGAGGGGGCTAGTTATTATAAGAGACTCTTT. Protein product: CALWEGASYYKRLF.

This clone was detected ten times or more. A read error likely explains why the TCRdb protein, taken from a much larger clone, differs from this DNA's translation at residue 3; the protein shown is translated from the DNA. Here the CDR3 reads CAMWEAMNYYKKLF. CDR3 in DNA: TGTGCCATGTGGGAGGCTATGAATTATTATAAGAAACTCTTT. The V and J genes are TRGV9 and TRGJ1 or TRGJ2. The J gene was not available in TCRdb and was assigned here by matching the DNA to germline segments. CDR1 is GITISATS and CDR2 is ISYDGTV in the germline V gene (reference sequence). The CDR3 extends over 14 amino acids.

This clone was detected ten times or more. Since a much larger clone is just one base distant, this may be a read error. The chain couples TRGV9 to TRGJ1 or TRGJ2. Trimming at V came to 5 bases and at J to 4 bases, leaving 2 bases not matched to a gene. CDR1 and CDR2 from the germline V gene are GITISATS and ISYDGTV (reference sequence). The CDR3 sequence is 11 residues long. CDR3: CALWAYYKKLF. CDR3 bases: TGTGCCTTGTGGGCATATTATAAGAAACTCTTT.

This clone was counted only a few times. For this DNA, TCRdb reports the protein of a much larger clone, which diverges at residue 7, most likely from a read error; the protein presented here is translated directly from the DNA. The J gene is TRGJ1 or TRGJ2, the V gene TRGV5. TCRdb does not report a J gene; here it was assigned by matching the DNA to germline references. Trimming removed 4 bases from V and 12 bases from J; junction bases left unmatched: 6. Germline V lookup: CDR1 VINAFY, CDR2 YDVSNSKD. CDR3 length: 10 residues. In DNA, the CDR3 is TGTGCCACCTGGGAATCGGGGAAACTCTTT. This gives the protein CATWESGKLF.

A word on this clone: It is likely a read error: a sequence one base away is far more abundant. A V gene of TRGV9 was called, but no J gene was assigned. The germline CDR1 and CDR2 sequences are GITISATS and ISYDGTV (reference sequence). CDR3 length equals 13 residues. CDR3 region: CALWSRGYYKKLF. The CDR3 DNA sequence: TGTGCCTTGTGGTCGAGGGGTTATTATAAGAAGCTCTTT.

In its sample, this clone was seen many times. With a far larger clone one base away, a read error is the likely cause. Other DNA sequences in this specimen translate into the identical CDR3. V and J are TRGV4 and TRGJ1 or TRGJ2. TCRdb is silent on the J gene; assignment here came from matching the DNA to germline. CDR1 is EGSTGY and CDR2 is YDSYTSSV in the germline V gene. V lost 1 base to trimming and J lost 12 bases; unmatched junction nucleotides: 6. CDR3 length: 11 amino acids. The CDR3, as DNA: TGTGCCACCTGGGATGGACCTGGGAAACTCTTT. Its protein is CATWDGPGKLF.

At least ten counts were recorded for this clone. For this DNA, TCRdb reports the protein of a much larger clone, which diverges at residue 7, most likely from a read error; the protein presented here is translated directly from the DNA. The chain is built from TRGV9 and TRGJ1 or TRGJ2. This CDR3 is built from 17 residues. V was pared by 7 bases and J by 0 bases, with 18 bases of the junction left unmatched. Per the germline V gene, CDR1 is GITISATS and CDR2 is ISYDGTV (reference sequence). The CDR3 region is CALCLHSRQPNYYKKLF. DNA for the CDR3: TGTGCCTTGTGTCTCCACAGCCGACAACCGAATTATTATAAGAAACTCTTT.

Concerning this clone: The protein that TCRdb holds for this DNA derives from a much larger clone and differs from the translated DNA at residue 8, which likely indicates a read error; the protein shown here is translated from the DNA. The V gene is TRGV2, the J gene TRGJ1 or TRGJ2. The CDR3 is 14 amino acids. CDR1 and CDR2 from the germline V gene are EGSNGY and YDSYNSKV. Trimming at V came to 0 bases and at J to 6 bases, leaving 8 bases not matched to a gene. The CDR3 region is CATWDGRASYKKLF. As DNA, the CDR3 is TGTGCCACCTGGGACGGGCGGGCTTCTTATAAGAAACTCTTT.

This clone was recorded many times. The protein in TCRdb stems from a much larger clone and differs at residue 5 from this DNA's translation, likely a read error; here the protein is translated from the DNA. This chain connects TRGV8 to TRGJ1 or TRGJ2. TCRdb does not report a J gene; here it was assigned by matching the DNA to germline references. Germline V gives CDR1 VENAVY, CDR2 YDSYNSRV. Trimming removed 5 bases from V and 2 bases from J; junction bases left unmatched: 6. The CDR3 loop spans 13 amino acids. The CDR3 protein is CATWGRYYYKKLF. The CDR3, as DNA: TGTGCCACCTGGGGCCGCTATTATTATAAGAAACTCTTT.

This clone was counted ten times or more. The protein that TCRdb holds for this DNA derives from a much larger clone and differs from the translated DNA at residue 11, which likely indicates a read error; the protein shown here is translated from the DNA. The genes are TRGV5 and TRGJ1 or TRGJ2. There are 15 residues in the CDR3. Germline V lookup: CDR1 VINAFY, CDR2 YDVSNSKD. In DNA, the CDR3 is TGTGCCACCTGGGACAGGCCGGTTGATTATCATAAGAAACTCTTT. It translates to CATWDRPVDYHKKLF.

The sample holds a few counts of this clone. The translation of this DNA and the TCRdb protein of a much larger clone differ at residue 5, probably owing to a read error; the protein shown here is translated from the DNA. The V and J genes are TRGV9 and TRGJ1 or TRGJ2. This CDR3 is 17 amino acids long. Trimming took 5 bases from V and 0 from J; bases not matched to a gene: 16. Germline V gene lookup returns CDR1 GITISATS and CDR2 ISYDGTV (reference sequence). CDR3 coding DNA: TGTGCCTTGTGGGGGGTTCGTTACCTGGCGAATTATTATAAGAAACTCTTT. Protein: CALWGVRYLANYYKKLF.

This clone was observed at least ten times. The protein held in TCRdb is that of a much larger clone and does not match this DNA's translation at residue 10, likely because of a read error; the protein shown is translated from the DNA. TRGV9 is the V gene, and the J gene was not called. Germline assignment: CDR1 GITISATS and CDR2 ISYDGTV (reference sequence). The CDR3 is 12 amino acids. Here the CDR3 DNA reads TGTGCCTTGTGGGAATGGTGGTATAAGAGACTCTTT. Translating gives CALWEWWYKRLF.

This clone was seen a handful of times. TCRdb records a much larger clone's protein for this DNA, with a difference at residue 13 that likely arises from a read error; the protein given is the translation of the DNA. The V call is TRGV9, the J call TRGJP. TCRdb carries no J gene annotation; the J gene was assigned here by matching the DNA with germline. CDR1 and CDR2 from the germline V gene are GITISATS and ISYDGTV (reference sequence). CDR3 length: 18 residues. The CDR3 nucleotides are TGTGCCTTGTGGGAGGTGCTGACGAGAGAGTTGGGCGAAAAAATCAAGGTATTT. It encodes CALWEVLTRELGEKIKVF.

This clone was counted only a few times. TCRdb lists the protein of a much larger clone for this DNA, which differs at residue 4, so this is likely a read error; the protein given here is translated from the DNA itself. The V gene is TRGV9, the J gene TRGJ1 or TRGJ2. The CDR3 consists of 14 residues. The germline CDR1 and CDR2 sequences are GITISATS and ISYDGTV (reference sequence). The CDR3 DNA reads TGTGCCTTGCGGGAGGTGTGGATTTGGTATAAGAAACTCTTT. Translation gives CALREVWIWYKKLF.

This clone has a count of ten or more. TCRdb assigns this DNA the protein of a much larger clone, which departs from its translation at residue 13; this likely reflects a read error, and the protein shown comes from translating the DNA. For the V gene the call is TRGV9; the J gene has no call. This CDR3 has 15 residues. Germline-derived CDR1 and CDR2 are GITISATS and ISYDGTV (reference sequence). CDR3 sequence (DNA): TGTGCCTTGTGGGAGGTGTGGACCACTGGTTGGTTCGAGATATTT. Encoded protein: CALWEVWTTGWFEIF.

This clone showed up many times. TCRdb lists the protein of a much larger clone for this DNA, which differs at residue 8, so this is likely a read error; the protein given here is translated from the DNA itself. The chain recombines TRGV9 with TRGJ1 or TRGJ2. Germline CDR1 GITISATS, CDR2 ISYDGTV (reference sequence). This CDR3 has 11 residues. CDR3 amino acids: CALWETYNKLF. The CDR3 nucleotides are TGTGCCTTGTGGGAGACCTATAATAAACTCTTT.

On this clone: The mismatch at residue 4 between this DNA's translation and the TCRdb protein of a much larger clone likely reflects a read error; the protein shown is translated from the DNA. The chain carries TRGV9 and TRGJ1 or TRGJ2. No J gene was available from TCRdb, and it was assigned here by a germline match of the DNA. This CDR3 spans 14 amino acids. The germline V gene encodes CDR1 GITISATS and CDR2 ISYDGTV (reference sequence). CDR3 region: CALREATLYYKKLF. CDR3 bases: TGTGCCTTGCGGGAGGCAACTCTTTATTATAAGAAACTCTTT.

The table lists this clone with many counts. The chain has TRGV3 and TRGJ1 or TRGJ2. The CDR3 sequence is 14 residues long. The V gene's germline CDR1 is VTNTFY and CDR2 YDVSTARD (reference sequence). V gave up 0 bases and J gave up 5 bases; unmatched junction bases: 7. The chain's CDR3 is CATWDRPINYKKLF. The CDR3 coding sequence is TGTGCCACCTGGGACAGGCCGATCAATTATAAGAAACTCTTT.

This clone has only a few counts. This DNA translates differently at residue 13 from the TCRdb protein, which is that of a much larger clone; a read error is likely, and the protein shown is the DNA's own translation. The V call is TRGV9, the J call TRGJP. Germline matching of the DNA provided the J gene here, since TCRdb leaves it blank. Germline CDR1 is GITISATS and CDR2 is ISYDGTV (reference sequence). This CDR3 region has 18 residues. DNA of the CDR3: TGTGCCTTGTGGGAGGTGCTACGGCGAGAGTTGGGCGAAAAAATCAAGGTATTT. Its translation is CALWEVLRRELGEKIKVF.

The sample holds many counts of this clone. This likely stems from a read error, as it lies one base from a far larger clone. Other nucleotide sequences from this sample produce the same CDR3. V and J are TRGV4 and TRGJ1 or TRGJ2. The J gene, absent from TCRdb, was called here by matching the DNA to germline. This CDR3 has 12 residues. Per germline, CDR1 EGSTGY and CDR2 YDSYTSSV. Here the CDR3 reads CATWAPYYKKLF. CDR3 sequence (DNA): TGTGCCACCTGGGCCCCTTATTACAAGAAACTCTTT.

On this clone: The TCRdb record carries a much larger clone's protein, which differs from this DNA's translation at residue 5; a read error is the likely cause, and the protein listed here is the DNA translation. V is TRGV8 and J is TRGJ1 or TRGJ2. V shed 6 bases, J shed 6 bases, and the junction held 11 bases outside the gene matches. In germline, CDR1 is VENAVY, CDR2 YDSYNSRV. The CDR3 is 13 amino acids. As DNA, the CDR3 is TGTGCCACCTGGAATTTCCTTTCTTATAAGAAACTCTTT. It yields the protein CATWNFLSYKKLF.